These 30 T cell receptor beta chains share one sample of origin, sequenced in a study of graft-versus-host responses after intestinal transplantation (TCRdb year 2021). Libraries were made using the immunoSEQ multiplex PCR assay. As stored in TCRdb, this immuneACCESS dataset retains in-frame rearrangements with V and J assigned. A fraction of the clones does not appear; measured against another copy, unresolved V genes explain less than half of the discrepancy, and the remainder lacks a known reason. Counted in this sample were tens of thousands of clones; 85% to 90% of them appeared once. Over 0.1% of the sample lies in the top ten. Read against the paper, the sample's time point label means: cells obtained before transplantation from donor or recipient. Antigen specificity for these receptors is unknown. This specimen was unstimulated CD4+ T cells sorted from spleen or lymph node cells, taken before intestinal transplant. These receptors all stem from a human donor who received an intestinal transplant.

The rearrangement joins TRBV19 to TRBJ1-2; TRBD1 is a possible D gene (5 bases). Per the germline V gene, CDR1 is LNHDA and CDR2 is SQIVND (reference sequence). Deletions cut 3 bases from V and 0 bases from J, with 11 bases between. This CDR3 is built from 15 residues. CDR3 nucleotides: TGTGCCAGTAGTATGGGTACAGGAGCTAACTATGGCTACACCTTC. Translation: CASSMGTGANYGYTF.

This chain joins TRBV10-2 and TRBJ2-5; 9 bases map to TRBD2. The CDR3 sequence is 15 residues long. Trimming at V came to 4 bases and at J to 3 bases, leaving 6 bases not matched to a gene. Germline V lookup: CDR1 WSHSY, CDR2 SAAADI. The CDR3 is CASSGGGLAKETQYF. CDR3 coding DNA: TGCGCCAGCAGTGGGGGGGGACTAGCAAAAGAGACCCAGTACTTC.

The rearrangement uses TRBV5-1 and TRBJ1-1, with TRBD1 as a possible D gene (6 bases). Germline CDR1 is SGHRS and CDR2 is YFSETQ. The CDR3 has 15 amino acids. The ends were cut back, 1 base at V and 7 bases at J, with 17 bases in the middle. The CDR3 DNA follows: TGCGCCAGCAGCTTGCTCGAGCAGGGGTTAGGTGAAGCTTTCTTT. It codes for CASSLLEQGLGEAFF.

V usage is TRBV12-5 and J usage is TRBJ1-2; D uncertain. Germline V lookup: CDR1 LGHNT, CDR2 FRNRAP. The CDR3 covers 12 residues. V dropped 4 bases and J dropped 8 bases, with 11 bases sitting between them. CDR3 residues: CASGYEREGYTF. The CDR3 DNA is TGTGCTAGTGGTTATGAGCGGGAGGGCTACACCTTC. The variable domain in full, with the rest retrieved from reference TRBV12-5 and TRBJ1-2, is DARVTQTPRHKVTEMGQEVTMRCQPILGHNTVFWYRQTMMQGLELLAYFRNRAPLDDSGMPKDRFSAEMPDATLATLKIQPSEPRDSAVYFCASGYEREGYTFGSGTRLTVV.

In DNA form, the CDR3 reads TGTGCCAGCAGCGCTGACAGGGTATTGGTTTGGGCCTATGGCTACACCTTC. It translates to CASSADRVLVWAYGYTF. This sequence joins TRBV7-9 and TRBJ1-2, with 7 bases aligning to TRBD1. Germline V lookup: CDR1 SEHNR, CDR2 FQNEAQ (reference sequence). V was clipped by 5 bases and J by 4 bases; unmatched bases: 16. The CDR3 extends over 17 amino acids.

V usage is TRBV7-9 and J usage is TRBJ2-7; 10 nucleotides line up with TRBD1. Germline-derived CDR1 and CDR2 are SEHNR and FQNEAQ (reference sequence). Losses at the gene ends were 8 bases for V and 2 bases for J; bases not matched to a gene: 3. The CDR3 loop spans 13 amino acids. This CDR3 reads CASGGQGTYEQYF. Written as DNA, the CDR3 is TGTGCCAGCGGGGGACAGGGGACCTACGAGCAGTACTTC.

The CDR3 loop reads CAGTSGGPGGQPQHF. The CDR3 coding sequence is TGTGCCGGAACATCAGGGGGCCCCGGGGGACAGCCCCAGCATTTT. This chain connects TRBV6-1 to TRBJ1-5, with 8 bases aligning to TRBD1. The CDR3 totals 15 residues. Losses at the gene ends were 11 bases for V and 7 bases for J; bases not matched to a gene: 16. The germline V gene encodes CDR1 MNHNS and CDR2 SASEGT.

The chain joins TRBV7-3 to TRBJ1-6; tentatively, D is TRBD1 (6 bases). Looked up from germline, CDR1 is SGHTA and CDR2 is FQGTGA. Trimming removed 2 bases from V and 9 bases from J, with 11 bases in between. The length of the CDR3 is 14 residues. The CDR3 is CASSLVQGFSPLHF. CDR3 nucleotide sequence: TGTGCCAGCAGCTTAGTCCAGGGGTTTTCACCCCTCCACTTT.

Comments on this clone: One end of the junction fails to match germline, which may point to a read error. The CDR3 here is CASREAGTDNNF. CDR3 in DNA: TGTGCCAGCAGAGAAGCCGGGACAGATAACAACTTC. The chain recombines TRBV2 with TRBJ2-7, with 7 bases fitting TRBD1. This CDR3 spans 12 amino acids. Germline V lookup: CDR1 SNHLY, CDR2 FYNNEI.

V usage is TRBV10-3 and J usage is TRBJ2-3, with TRBD1 as a possible D gene (5 bases). Trimming removed 3 bases at V and 2 bases at J, with 15 bases between. From germline, CDR1 is ENHRY and CDR2 SYGVKD. The length of the CDR3 is 16 residues. The CDR3, as DNA: TGTGCCATCAGTGATCGACAGAGGCGCCTCACAGATACGCAGTATTTT. It is translated as CAISDRQRRLTDTQYF.

The V call is TRBV6-5, the J call TRBJ1-1, with TRBD1 identical over 8 bases. The CDR3 totals 14 residues. Germline V gene data show CDR1 as MNHEY and CDR2 as SVGAGI. After removal of 6 bases from V and 0 bases from J, the junction contained 3 bases not matched to a gene. The CDR3 coding sequence is TGTGCCAGCAGGTTGACAGGGGTGAACACTGAAGCTTTCTTT. Its protein is CASRLTGVNTEAFF.

V usage is TRBV6-1 and J usage is TRBJ1-1, with D perhaps matching TRBD1 (6 bases). The CDR3 loop spans 15 amino acids. Trimming cost V 7 bases and J 1 base, with 16 bases left between them. From germline, CDR1 is MNHNS and CDR2 SASEGT. The chain's CDR3 is CASNPGVLANTEAFF. CDR3 in DNA: TGTGCCAGCAACCCAGGGGTTCTTGCGAACACTGAAGCTTTCTTT.

The chain uses TRBV5-6 and TRBJ1-5; 9 bases agree with TRBD1. The CDR3 has 16 amino acids. Germline V gives CDR1 SGHDT, CDR2 YYEEEE. V was clipped by 3 bases and J by 5 bases; unmatched bases: 9. CDR3 DNA: TGTGCCAGCAGCTCTCGGACAGGGGCCTGGGATCAGCCCCAGCATTTT. It is translated as CASSSRTGAWDQPQHF.

The V and J genes are TRBV19 and TRBJ1-5; D perhaps matches TRBD1 (6 bases). Germline V lookup: CDR1 LNHDA, CDR2 SQIVND (reference sequence). There are 14 residues in the CDR3. Trimming shortened V by 4 bases and J by 9 bases, and 16 bases separated the two germline ends. CDR3 protein: CASSRGGGQGPQHF. The CDR3 nucleotides are TGTGCCAGTAGTAGGGGGGGCGGCCAGGGGCCCCAGCATTTT.

This chain links TRBV19 with TRBJ1-2; TRBD1 matches at 7 bases. Per germline, CDR1 LNHDA and CDR2 SQIVND (reference sequence). The CDR3 is 14 residues long. Trimming at V came to 3 bases and at J to 4 bases, leaving 5 bases not matched to a gene. CDR3 residues: CASSIAGGSYGYTF. CDR3 DNA: TGTGCCAGTAGTATTGCAGGGGGAAGCTATGGCTACACCTTC.

The V gene is TRBV5-3, the J gene TRBJ2-3; D not certain. TRBV5-3 is annotated as an ORF whose role is uncertain. The V end was cut by 0 bases, the J end by 7 bases, with 21 bases between. This CDR3 comprises 17 residues. The CDR3 sequence: CARSLVVVPARAHTQYF. In DNA, the CDR3 is TGTGCCAGAAGCTTGGTTGTAGTGCCAGCGCGAGCCCATACGCAGTATTTT.

For the CDR3, the DNA is TGTGCCAGCAGTTACTCGGGGGGGACCGGCTACACCTTC. Translation gives CASSYSGGTGYTF. The genes are TRBV6-6 and TRBJ1-2, with a weak D call TRBD1 (5 bases). Trimming pared 0 bases from V and 8 bases from J, leaving 10 bases between. This CDR3 has 13 residues. The germline V gene encodes CDR1 MNHNY and CDR2 SVGAGI (reference sequence).

V is TRBV25-1 and J is TRBJ1-2, with D uncertain. In germline, CDR1 is MGHDK, CDR2 SYGVNS. CDR3 size: 12 residues. Trimming took off 4 bases at V and 1 base at J, with 4 bases between the two ends. CDR3 DNA: TGTGCCAGCAGTGCAAATAACTATGGCTACACCTTC. This gives the protein CASSANNYGYTF.

V and J are TRBV5-4 and TRBJ1-3; 10 bases line up with TRBD1. Trimming cost V 4 bases and J 4 bases; bases outside gene matches: 2. Germline V gene data show CDR1 as SGHNT and CDR2 as YYREEE (reference sequence). The CDR3 has 14 residues. The CDR3 DNA is TGTGCCAGCAGCCCGACAGGGGGCGGAAACACCATATATTTT. Protein product: CASSPTGGGNTIYF.

The chain employs TRBV9 and TRBJ1-1, with D unresolved. V dropped 1 base and J dropped 1 base, with 14 bases sitting between them. The CDR3 contains 16 residues. The germline V gene encodes CDR1 SGDLS and CDR2 YYNGEE. The CDR3 DNA is TGTGCCAGCAGCGTACTCCCCGGCGGGCCGAACACTGAAGCTTTCTTT. As protein: CASSVLPGGPNTEAFF.

This sequence joins TRBV5-1 and TRBJ2-5; possible D gene TRBD2, 7 bases. The CDR3 runs 15 residues. V was trimmed by 4 bases and J by 3 bases, leaving 16 bases between them. Germline assignment: CDR1 SGHRS and CDR2 YFSETQ. The CDR3 protein is CASSPQAGAEETQYF. CDR3 in DNA: TGCGCCAGCAGCCCTCAGGCGGGGGCCGAAGAGACCCAGTACTTC. The full variable domain, in which reference TRBV5-1 and TRBJ2-5 provide the parts outside the CDR3, is KAGVTQTPRYLIKTRGQQVTLSCSPISGHRSVSWYQQTPGQGLQFLFEYFSETQRNKGNFPGRFSGRQFSNSRSEMNVSTLELGDSALYLCASSPQAGAEETQYFGPGTRLLVL.

This clone was seen just once. V gene TRBV11-2 combines with J gene TRBJ2-5, with 15 bases fitting TRBD2. Germline V gives CDR1 SGHAT, CDR2 FQNNGV. The length of the CDR3 is 16 residues. V dropped 5 bases and J dropped 4; count of bases not matched to a gene: 5. This CDR3 is CASSPPGLAGGETQYF. CDR3 DNA: TGTGCCAGCAGCCCGCCGGGACTAGCGGGGGGAGAGACCCAGTACTTC.

The rearrangement joins TRBV11-2 to TRBJ2-3; TRBD2 is a possible D gene (6 bases). The V gene's germline CDR1 is SGHAT and CDR2 FQNNGV. V was cut by 7 bases and J by 0 bases, with 17 bases left in between. CDR3 size: 16 residues. The CDR3, as DNA: TGTGCCAGCACCCCTCTTCGGGCGGGGAGCACAGATACGCAGTATTTT. Protein: CASTPLRAGSTDTQYF.

The chain employs TRBV10-1 and TRBJ2-7, with a weak D call TRBD2 (6 bases). V shed 3 bases and J shed 4 bases, with 16 bases lying between them. This CDR3 spans 15 amino acids. CDR1 is WNHNN and CDR2 is SYGVQD in the germline V gene (reference sequence). CDR3 nucleotide sequence: TGCGCCAGCAGTGACTGGGGCCCCGGGAGATACGAGCAGTACTTC. Residues: CASSDWGPGRYEQYF.

The rearrangement links TRBV27 to TRBJ1-1, with D perhaps TRBD1 (6 bases). Trimming cost V 0 bases and J 9 bases, with 17 bases left between them. Germline values: CDR1 MNHEY, CDR2 SMNVEV (reference sequence). CDR3 length equals 15 residues. The CDR3, as DNA: TGTGCCAGCAGTTTATCCGGGGGGCTAACAGGGAAAGCTTTCTTT. This sequence encodes CASSLSGGLTGKAFF.

The chain employs TRBV6-5 and TRBJ1-5; 7 bases agree with TRBD1. With V trimmed by 6 bases and J by 6 bases, 8 bases remained unmatched. The CDR3 sequence is 14 residues long. Germline V gives CDR1 MNHEY, CDR2 SVGAGI. The CDR3 protein is CASRLRQGGQPQHF. CDR3 nucleotide sequence: TGTGCCAGCAGACTCCGACAGGGTGGTCAGCCCCAGCATTTT.

The chain carries TRBV11-2 and TRBJ2-7; 9 bases match TRBD2. The junction had 3 bases not matched to a gene; V was cut back by 3 bases and J by 0 bases. CDR3 length: 15 amino acids. The germline gives CDR1 SGHAT, CDR2 FQNNGV. The CDR3 here is CASSLGLARSYEQYF. The CDR3 DNA follows: TGTGCCAGCAGCTTGGGACTAGCCCGCTCCTACGAGCAGTACTTC.

The V and J genes are TRBV4-2 and TRBJ2-7; 14 nucleotides align to TRBD2. This CDR3 spans 18 amino acids. Trimming removed 0 bases from V and 2 bases from J; junction bases left unmatched: 6. The germline V gene has CDR1 LGHNA and CDR2 YNFKEQ. CDR3 sequence: CASSQDRTSGGPPYEQYF. DNA for the CDR3: TGTGCCAGCAGCCAAGACCGGACTAGCGGGGGGCCCCCCTACGAGCAGTACTTC.

The J gene is TRBJ2-3, the V gene TRBV7-3; the match to TRBD2 covers 13 bases. The CDR3 has 17 residues. With 5 bases clipped from V and 2 bases from J, the junction kept 7 bases outside the gene matches. Germline CDR1 SGHTA, CDR2 FQGTGA. CDR3 loop: CASSISGLAGFTDTQYF. The CDR3 DNA reads as TGTGCCAGCAGCATATCGGGACTAGCGGGGTTCACAGATACGCAGTATTTT.

This chain joins TRBV5-1 and TRBJ2-3; 9 bases match TRBD1. V lost 3 bases and J lost 3; bases outside the gene matches: 2. The CDR3 runs 14 residues. Germline V gene sequence: CDR1 SGHRS, CDR2 YFSETQ. The CDR3 here is CASSSGQGTDTQYF. CDR3 DNA sequence: TGCGCCAGCAGCTCGGGACAGGGAACAGATACGCAGTATTTT.